This T cell receptor beta chain was sequenced for a study of blood T cell repertoires in COVID-19. Germline V gene lookup returns CDR1 MNHNY and CDR2 SVGAGI (reference sequence). This CDR3 spans 16 amino acids. Unmatched junction bases numbered 11, after V lost 8 bases and J lost 4 bases. Adults between about 18 and 89 years of age took part from 24 US areas. Participants reported their clinical history, and cohort assignment relied on those reports. As processed by the authors: For nucleated cells, counts were estimated from reference gene primer amplification. Generated by immunoSEQ multiplex PCR, the TCRdb table keeps only in-frame clones and is missing some. The V and J calls and the clone size are those of that table, but D and trimming were determined from the DNA. The data hold hundreds of thousands of clones, with roughly 87% observed a single time.

V gene TRBV6-6 combines with J gene TRBJ2-3, with 11 bases lining up with TRBD2. The receptor was derived from a woman aged 25 to 39 who had recovered from COVID-19. The material sequenced was PBMCs or T cells enriched from blood (not recorded which). The DNA for the CDR3 is TGTGCCAGCGAAGAAATAGCGGGAGGGGGGGCAGATACGCAGTATTTT. As protein: CASEEIAGGGADTQYF.